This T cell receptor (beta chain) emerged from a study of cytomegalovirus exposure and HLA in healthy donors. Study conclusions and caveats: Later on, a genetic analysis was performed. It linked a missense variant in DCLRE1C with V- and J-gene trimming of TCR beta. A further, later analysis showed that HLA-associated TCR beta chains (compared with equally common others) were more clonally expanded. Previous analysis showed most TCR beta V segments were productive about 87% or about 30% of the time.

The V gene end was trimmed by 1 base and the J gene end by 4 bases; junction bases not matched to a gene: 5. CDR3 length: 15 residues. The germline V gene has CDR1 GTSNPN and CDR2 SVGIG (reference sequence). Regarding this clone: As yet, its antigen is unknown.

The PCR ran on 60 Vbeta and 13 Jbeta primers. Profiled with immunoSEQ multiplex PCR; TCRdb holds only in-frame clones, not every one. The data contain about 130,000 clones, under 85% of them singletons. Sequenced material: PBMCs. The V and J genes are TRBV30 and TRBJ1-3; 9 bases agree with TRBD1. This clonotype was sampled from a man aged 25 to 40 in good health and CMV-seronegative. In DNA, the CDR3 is TGTGCCTGGAGTGAAACAGGGGGCTCAGGAAACACCATATATTTT. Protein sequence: CAWSETGGSGNTIYF. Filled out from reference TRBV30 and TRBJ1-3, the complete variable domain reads SQTIHQWPATLVQPVGSPLSLECTVEGTSNPNLYWYRQAAGRGLQLLFYSVGIGQISSEVPQNLSASRPQDRQFILSSKKLLLSDSGFYLCAWSETGGSGNTIYFGEGSWLTVV.